This TCR beta chain was profiled in a study of T cells in Graves' hyperthyroidism and ophthalmopathy. This clonotype appeared many times. The germline V and J ends were trimmed by 5 bases and 3 bases, with 10 bases remaining between them. Germline CDR1 GTSNPN, CDR2 SVGIG (reference sequence). The CDR3 is 12 residues long. The source material, RNA transcripts, was used to amplify TCR beta CDR3 regions. A first-round RT-PCR of the TCR CDR3 used the HTBI primer set. TCRdb processed the multiplex PCR reads anew with MiXCR; each CDR3 protein has one entry. This sample has around 500,000 distinct CDR3 sequences; around 16% occur once, and the top ten carry approximately 30%.

V gene TRBV30 combines with J gene TRBJ1-2; the D gene is possibly TRBD1 (5 bases). The TCR comes from a woman aged 30 to 39 with Graves' ophthalmopathy. Sequencing was done on a sample of blood. The CDR3 here is CAWPRADYGYTF. The DNA for the CDR3 is TGTGCCTGGCCCAGGGCGGACTATGGCTACACCTTC. The entire variable domain, with the rest obtained from reference TRBV30 and TRBJ1-2, is as follows: SQTIHQWPATLVQPVGSPLSLECTVEGTSNPNLYWYRQAAGRGLQLLFYSVGIGQISSEVPQNLSASRPQDRQFILSSKKLLLSDSGFYLCAWPRADYGYTFGSGTRLTVV.